This TCR beta chain was documented in a study of shared clonotypes between healthy human individuals. Germline CDR1 reads SGHRS; CDR2 reads YFSETQ. The CDR3 runs 13 residues. The V end lost 0 bases, the J end lost 4 bases, and 7 bases lay between the germline ends. For this clone: Other DNA sequences in the same sample also yield this CDR3.

Libraries were prepared by immunoSEQ multiplex PCR; TCRdb keeps only in-frame clonotypes and omits some of them. The sample yields some 1,400,000 clones, approximately 97% seen once. The receptor's source is a man under 40 in good health. The chain couples TRBV5-1 to TRBJ2-5; D gene ambiguous. The specimen was naive CD4+ T cells sorted from blood. The subset: CD45RA+ positively selected. The CDR3 region is CASSLAPLETQYF. The CDR3 bases are TGCGCCAGCAGCTTGGCCCCTTTAGAGACCCAGTACTTC.